This T cell receptor (beta chain) derives from a study of blood T cell repertoires in COVID-19. About the study: Spain, Italy and the United States supplied samples that represented acute and convalescent COVID-19. PBMCs, B-cell-depleted T cells, or T cells were the source of the cDNA or gDNA that made up the material.

The length of the CDR3 is 17 residues. Germline values: CDR1 MNHNS, CDR2 SASEGT. V shed 4 bases and J shed 4 bases, with 22 bases lying between them. Under the authors' procedure: Estimation of nucleated cell counts was performed using reference gene primer amplification. TCRdb's copy holds only in-frame clones and misses some; the assay was immunoSEQ multiplex PCR. The D gene and trimming were derived from the DNA, and the V and J assignments and clone size from that table. The table lists roughly 200,000 clones, roughly 86% of them singletons. V is TRBV6-1 and J is TRBJ1-2; TRBD1 is a possible D gene (6 bases). This clonotype originated in a man aged 18 to 29 with active or convalescent COVID-19. Sample: peripheral blood. The CDR3 DNA reads as TGTGCCAGCAGTGCTTGGGACATCGTCGATCCCAGCTATGGCTACACCTTC. Encoded protein: CASSAWDIVDPSYGYTF.